Listed here is a single T cell receptor beta chain. This sample was taken from a study of blood T cell repertoires in COVID-19. Study-wide background: The study drew acute and convalescent COVID-19 samples from the United States, Italy and Spain. Nucleic acid was either cDNA or gDNA, and it came from T cells, B-cell-depleted T cells, or PBMCs.

The CDR3 loop spans 17 amino acids. Germline V CDR1 and CDR2: LGHNA, YNFKEQ. Trimming cost V 0 bases and J 7 bases; bases outside gene matches: 11. Under the authors' procedure: Quantification of nucleated cells was approximated via reference gene primer amplification. Clones were read by immunoSEQ multiplex PCR, and TCRdb kept only the in-frame ones, dropping some. V, J and clone size were drawn from that table, and D and trimming were deduced from the DNA. The data show 90,000 to 120,000 clones, 70% to 85% seen once. Sequenced material: peripheral blood. This receptor was taken from a woman aged 80 or over with active or convalescent COVID-19. V usage is TRBV4-2 and J usage is TRBJ1-2; 10 nucleotides agree with TRBD1. The CDR3 loop is CASSQESSGTGASGYTF. The DNA of the CDR3 is TGTGCCAGCAGCCAAGAGTCTTCGGGGACAGGGGCTAGTGGCTACACCTTC.